The 28 T cell receptor beta chains below were found in one sample sequenced in a study of cytomegalovirus exposure and HLA in healthy donors. 60 Vbeta and 13 Jbeta primers were used in PCR. The repertoire was sequenced with immunoSEQ multiplex PCR; TCRdb's copy has only in-frame clones and lacks some. The sample comprises roughly 110,000 clones, more than 65% of which are singletons, and 2% to 2.5% rests with the top ten. Sequenced input: PBMCs. All receptors derive from a man aged 30-40 years in good health and CMV-seronegative.

The chain couples TRBV6-1 to TRBJ2-5; 10 bases map to TRBD2. CDR1 and CDR2 from the germline V gene are MNHNS and SASEGT. After removal of 7 bases from V and 1 base from J, the junction contained 0 bases not matched to a gene. The CDR3 totals 13 residues. CDR3 in amino acids: CASTSGGQETQYF. The CDR3 nucleotides are TGTGCCAGCACTAGCGGGGGCCAAGAGACCCAGTACTTC.

The gene calls are TRBV5-4 and TRBJ2-7; TRBD2 matches 11 bases. V was clipped by 0 bases and J by 2 bases; unmatched bases: 10. This CDR3 comprises 18 residues. Per the germline V gene, CDR1 is SGHNT and CDR2 is YYREEE (reference sequence). The CDR3 is CASSLDLAGGLPTYEQYF. The CDR3, as DNA: TGTGCCAGCAGCTTGGACCTAGCGGGGGGCCTCCCAACCTACGAGCAGTACTTC.

This rearrangement joins TRBV19 to TRBJ2-7; 7 nucleotides agree with TRBD2. CDR3 length equals 14 residues. Trimming cost V 4 bases and J 0 bases; bases outside gene matches: 3. Per germline, CDR1 LNHDA and CDR2 SQIVND (reference sequence). CDR3 amino acids: CASSSGGSSYEQYF. The CDR3 nucleotides read TGTGCCAGTAGTAGCGGGGGTAGCTCCTACGAGCAGTACTTC.

The J gene is TRBJ2-2, the V gene TRBV9; D possibly corresponds to TRBD1 (6 bases). The CDR3 spans 15 residues. V dropped 4 bases and J dropped 4 bases, with 14 bases sitting between them. Looked up from germline, CDR1 is SGDLS and CDR2 is YYNGEE. CDR3 nucleotides: TGTGCCAGCAGCATTACAGGGTCGGGCACCGGGGAGCTGTTTTTT. Encoded protein: CASSITGSGTGELFF.

The V and J genes are TRBV29-1 and TRBJ2-7; TRBD1 agrees at 10 bases. Looked up from germline, CDR1 is SQVTM and CDR2 is ANQGSEA. This CDR3 region has 15 residues. With V trimmed by 7 bases and J by 3 bases, 12 bases remained unmatched. The CDR3 loop is CSALGATGGGYEQYF. The CDR3 coding sequence is TGCAGCGCCCTAGGTGCGACAGGGGGCGGCTACGAGCAGTACTTC.

The chain joins TRBV6-5 to TRBJ1-2; possible D gene TRBD1, 5 bases. Germline lookup yields CDR1 MNHEY and CDR2 SVGAGI. This CDR3 region has 13 residues. V dropped 3 bases and J dropped 5 bases, with 10 bases sitting between them. The CDR3 coding sequence is TGTGCCAGCAGTTATACCCCAGGGTATGGCTACACCTTC. It is translated as CASSYTPGYGYTF.

The chain joins TRBV5-1 to TRBJ2-2, with TRBD2 identical over 9 bases. The CDR3 is 17 residues long. The germline V gene encodes CDR1 SGHRS and CDR2 YFSETQ. With 2 bases clipped from V and 3 bases from J, the junction kept 8 bases outside the gene matches. In DNA form, the CDR3 reads TGCGCCAGCAGCTTTGCAGTCACTAGCGGGTACACCGGGGAGCTGTTTTTT. As protein: CASSFAVTSGYTGELFF.

The genes are TRBV18 and TRBJ2-7; TRBD2 aligns across 8 bases. Trimming removed 4 bases from V and 1 base from J; junction bases left unmatched: 9. The CDR3 loop spans 16 amino acids. Germline-derived CDR1 and CDR2 are KGHSH and LQKENI. The CDR3 DNA reads TGTGCCAGCTCACTCGTCGGGGGGGAGCTTTCCTACGAGCAGTACTTC. Its protein product is CASSLVGGELSYEQYF.

The chain couples TRBV27 to TRBJ2-2, with TRBD1 matching over 7 bases. The CDR3 contains 12 residues. Germline assignment: CDR1 MNHEY and CDR2 SMNVEV (reference sequence). With 6 bases clipped from V and 7 bases from J, the junction kept 2 bases outside the gene matches. CDR3 nucleotide sequence: TGTGCCAGCAGCCAGGGGGTCGGGGAGCTGTTTTTT. Translating gives CASSQGVGELFF.

This clone turned up a few times. The CDR3 region is CATSRDRLGEGAFF. The CDR3 DNA follows: TGTGCCACCAGCAGAGATAGATTGGGGGAGGGGGCTTTCTTT. J is TRBJ1-1 and V is TRBV15; weak D call: TRBD1 (5 bases). Trimming pared 0 bases from V and 11 bases from J, leaving 16 bases between. Germline CDR1 reads LNHNV; CDR2 reads YYDKDF (reference sequence). There are 14 residues in the CDR3.

This chain links TRBV6-5 with TRBJ1-1, with D tentatively TRBD1 (5 bases). The CDR3 totals 13 residues. Trimming shortened V by 6 bases and J by 7 bases, and 15 bases separated the two germline ends. Per the germline V gene, CDR1 is MNHEY and CDR2 is SVGAGI. CDR3 coding DNA: TGTGCCAGCAGCCGACCGTGGGGCGATGAAGCTTTCTTT. Translated, it gives CASSRPWGDEAFF.

V gene TRBV13 combines with J gene TRBJ2-3; D might be TRBD2 (6 bases). The V end was cut by 5 bases, the J end by 5 bases, with 20 bases between. CDR3 size: 16 residues. The germline V gene has CDR1 PRHDT and CDR2 FYEKMQ (reference sequence). In DNA form, the CDR3 reads TGTGCCAGCAGCCCCGGTTGGTTGAGGGGAGGAGATACGCAGTATTTT. The encoded protein is CASSPGWLRGGDTQYF.

The chain's CDR3 is CASSSPTGDYNEQFF. CDR3 nucleotides: TGTGCCAGCAGCTCTCCCACAGGGGACTACAATGAGCAGTTCTTC. This chain joins TRBV6-5 and TRBJ2-1; 7 bases match TRBD1. V lost 6 bases and J lost 3; bases outside the gene matches: 8. This CDR3 comprises 15 residues. CDR1 and CDR2 from the germline V gene are MNHEY and SVGAGI.

V and J are TRBV29-1 and TRBJ2-3; 9 nucleotides align to TRBD2. Germline trimming cut 0 bases from V and 2 bases from J; bases unmatched to any gene: 3. The CDR3 extends over 15 amino acids. From germline, CDR1 is SQVTM and CDR2 ANQGSEA. This CDR3 reads CSVEEIAGATDTQYF. In DNA form, the CDR3 reads TGCAGCGTTGAAGAGATAGCGGGGGCCACAGATACGCAGTATTTT.

There are a few counts of this clone. The V call is TRBV7-9, the J call TRBJ2-2; TRBD1 matches 9 bases. The CDR3 spans 16 residues. Germline V gene lookup returns CDR1 SEHNR and CDR2 FQNEAQ (reference sequence). V was clipped by 5 bases and J by 5 bases; unmatched bases: 9. CDR3 sequence reads: CASSRWDREGTGELFF. CDR3 coding DNA: TGTGCCAGCAGCAGATGGGACAGGGAGGGAACCGGGGAGCTGTTTTTT.

The V gene is TRBV5-1, the J gene TRBJ1-2; the D is unclear. The CDR3 is 12 residues long. V lost 0 bases and J 8 bases, leaving 8 bases between the germline ends. CDR1 is SGHRS, CDR2 YFSETQ, per germline. CDR3 region: CASSLAEDGYTF. In nucleotides, the CDR3 is TGCGCCAGCAGCTTGGCGGAGGACGGCTACACCTTC.

This clone showed up just once. This chain joins TRBV7-2 and TRBJ1-1; D remains unclear. CDR1 is SGHTA, CDR2 FQGNSA, per germline. This CDR3 comprises 13 residues. The V end lost 4 bases, the J end lost 0 bases, and 6 bases lay between the germline ends. In DNA, the CDR3 is TGTGCCAGCAGCTCCCAAATGAACACTGAAGCTTTCTTT. It is translated as CASSSQMNTEAFF. Together with reference TRBV7-2 and TRBJ1-1, the CDR3 gives the full variable domain: GAGVSQSPSNKVTEKGKDVELRCDPISGHTALYWYRQSLGQGLEFLIYFQGNSAPDKSGLPSDRFSAERTGGSVSTLTIQRTQQEDSAVYLCASSSQMNTEAFFGQGTRLTVV.

This chain joins TRBV29-1 and TRBJ2-3; TRBD1 matches 7 bases. CDR1 is SQVTM and CDR2 is ANQGSEA in the germline V gene. This CDR3 is built from 16 residues. Unmatched junction bases numbered 12, after V lost 4 bases and J lost 2 bases. CDR3 nucleotides: TGCAGCGTTGGAAAAGGGGGCAGGGGCGTCACAGATACGCAGTATTTT. Translation: CSVGKGGRGVTDTQYF.

The rearrangement uses TRBV2 and TRBJ2-3; possible D gene TRBD1, 6 bases. This CDR3 is built from 16 residues. Trimming stripped 6 bases from V and 3 bases from J, with 19 bases between. CDR1 SNHLY and CDR2 FYNNEI come from the germline V gene. CDR3 residues: CASSALGAGDTDTQYF. CDR3 bases: TGTGCCAGCAGCGCTCTGGGGGCAGGGGATACAGATACGCAGTATTTT.

The rearrangement links TRBV10-1 to TRBJ1-2; perhaps TRBD1 as D (5 bases). The CDR3 sequence is 13 residues long. Looked up from germline, CDR1 is WNHNN and CDR2 is SYGVQD (reference sequence). Trimming cost V 2 bases and J 8 bases, with 12 bases left between them. For the CDR3, the DNA is TGCGCCAGCAGTGAGGTCCAGGGCAGGGGCTACACCTTC. Protein sequence: CASSEVQGRGYTF.

The V call is TRBV9, the J call TRBJ1-4, with TRBD1 matching over 12 bases. Germline V CDR1 and CDR2: SGDLS, YYNGEE. V shed 1 base and J 14 bases; nucleotides not matched to a gene: 9. This CDR3 comprises 15 residues. CDR3 sequence reads: CASSVKGQGAEGLFF. In DNA form, the CDR3 reads TGTGCCAGCAGCGTAAAGGGACAGGGGGCGGAGGGGCTGTTTTTT.

This clone has a single count. This rearrangement joins TRBV4-1 to TRBJ1-4; TRBD1 matches at 8 bases. Germline V gives CDR1 MGHRA, CDR2 YSYEKL. The trim removed 1 base at V and 3 bases at J, leaving 4 bases unmatched. The CDR3 is made up of 16 amino acids. The CDR3 DNA sequence: TGCGCCAGCAGCCAAGGTCACAGGGGGGCTAATGAAAAACTGTTTTTT. Protein sequence: CASSQGHRGANEKLFF.

V is TRBV5-1 and J is TRBJ2-1, with 7 bases fitting TRBD2. Germline V gives CDR1 SGHRS, CDR2 YFSETQ. The CDR3 consists of 17 residues. Trimming removed 4 bases from V and 5 bases from J; junction bases left unmatched: 15. CDR3 DNA sequence: TGCGCCAGCAGCCCCTTTTTGGGGGAGGGCCTGCACAATGAGCAGTTCTTC. Its protein product is CASSPFLGEGLHNEQFF.

This clone was seen more than once but under ten times. CDR3 region: CASTLSTAPNEKLFF. DNA of the CDR3: TGTGCCAGCACACTTTCGACAGCCCCTAATGAAAAACTGTTTTTT. V gene TRBV6-5 combines with J gene TRBJ1-4; weak D call: TRBD1 (5 bases). CDR1 and CDR2 from the germline V gene are MNHEY and SVGAGI. This CDR3 is 15 amino acids long. Deletions cut 7 bases from V and 3 bases from J, with 15 bases between.

This chain links TRBV29-1 with TRBJ2-3; 8 bases map to TRBD2. Trimming took 2 bases from V and 2 from J; bases not matched to a gene: 6. The CDR3 runs 15 residues. Looked up from germline, CDR1 is SQVTM and CDR2 is ANQGSEA. CDR3 region: CSVESAGENTDTQYF. The CDR3 DNA reads TGCAGCGTTGAATCAGCGGGAGAGAACACAGATACGCAGTATTTT.

This chain links TRBV7-2 with TRBJ2-7, with D perhaps matching TRBD2 (6 bases). V was cut by 5 bases and J by 7 bases, with 18 bases left in between. This CDR3 contains 14 residues. In germline, CDR1 is SGHTA, CDR2 FQGNSA. The DNA for the CDR3 is TGTGCCAGCAGCCGTAGCGGAGTTGGGCGGGAGCAGTACTTC. As protein: CASSRSGVGREQYF.

As DNA, the CDR3 is TGCGCCAGCAGCCACCTGGAAGTGGAGTCCTCACCCCTCCACTTT. This encodes CASSHLEVESSPLHF. The rearrangement joins TRBV4-1 to TRBJ1-6; D not certain. The CDR3 contains 15 residues. CDR1 MGHRA and CDR2 YSYEKL come from the germline V gene. V was trimmed by 3 bases and J by 10 bases, leaving 16 bases between them.

The chain has TRBV5-1 and TRBJ2-1, with 11 bases lining up with TRBD1. The V gene's germline CDR1 is SGHRS and CDR2 YFSETQ. CDR3 length equals 12 residues. J gave up 10 bases and V 7 bases, and 4 bases lay outside the gene matches. CDR3 protein: CASRGQGEEQFF. CDR3 nucleotide sequence: TGCGCCAGCCGGGGACAGGGGGAAGAGCAGTTCTTC.